Each of the 8 T cell receptor beta chains below was sequenced from the same sample in a study of blood T cell repertoires in COVID-19. Method: immunoSEQ multiplex PCR; TCRdb's copy keeps in-frame clones and lacks some. The sample contains a few hundred thousand clones, around 84% of which appear only once. Sequenced input: peripheral blood. Every receptor here comes from a human donor with acute or convalescent COVID-19. The donor label of this sample is uncertain.

This clone turned up a few times. This CDR3 is CASSLQLQGTTEAFF. The CDR3 DNA follows: TGCGCCAGCAGCTTACAGTTACAGGGGACCACTGAAGCTTTCTTT. The V and J genes are TRBV5-1 and TRBJ1-1; 7 nucleotides align to TRBD1. V gave up 2 bases and J gave up 4 bases; unmatched junction bases: 8. CDR3 size: 15 residues. Per germline, CDR1 SGHRS and CDR2 YFSETQ. Full variable domain (rest looked up from reference TRBV5-1 and TRBJ1-1): KAGVTQTPRYLIKTRGQQVTLSCSPISGHRSVSWYQQTPGQGLQFLFEYFSETQRNKGNFPGRFSGRQFSNSRSEMNVSTLELGDSALYLCASSLQLQGTTEAFFGQGTRLTVV.

This CDR3 is CASSGQSLSYNEQFF. In nucleotides, the CDR3 is TGTGCCAGCAGTGGACAGTCGCTCTCCTACAATGAGCAGTTCTTC. The chain couples TRBV2 to TRBJ2-1; perhaps TRBD1 as D (5 bases). Per germline, CDR1 SNHLY and CDR2 FYNNEI. This CDR3 comprises 15 residues. V was trimmed by 4 bases and J by 0 bases, leaving 10 bases between them.

With regard to this clone: The CDR3 carries no conserved terminal phenylalanine or tryptophan, so it likely arises from a read error. The limits of the CDR3 on the DNA are not certain, so only TCRdb's listed CDR3 is given. The chain is built from TRBV28 and TRBJ1-2; the D segment call TRBD1 is taken from the table without a DNA check. Germline V gene data show CDR1 as MDHEN and CDR2 as SYDVKM. The CDR3 totals 14 residues, both ends included. The CDR3 is CASSLWRTGAPADV.

The rearrangement uses TRBV19 and TRBJ1-4; D call uncertain. Per the germline V gene, CDR1 is LNHDA and CDR2 is SQIVND (reference sequence). Trimming stripped 5 bases from V and 2 bases from J, with 12 bases between. There are 15 residues in the CDR3. The CDR3 nucleotides read TGTGCCAGTAGTTCGACAAGAGGGACTAATGAAAAACTGTTTTTT. Protein product: CASSSTRGTNEKLFF.

This clone was observed a handful of times. The chain couples TRBV6-2 or TRBV6-3 to TRBJ1-2, with 7 bases that match TRBD1. There are 16 residues in the CDR3. V was pared by 5 bases and J by 4 bases, with 13 bases of the junction left unmatched. Per germline, CDR1 MNHEY and CDR2 SVGEGT. The CDR3 region is CASSPGDSRRGYGYTF. Written as DNA, the CDR3 is TGTGCCAGCAGTCCCGGGGACAGCCGCCGGGGCTATGGCTACACCTTC.

This rearrangement joins TRBV2 to TRBJ2-2; maybe TRBD2 (6 bases). Trimming removed 4 bases from V and 7 bases from J, with 19 bases in between. CDR1 and CDR2 (germline): SNHLY, FYNNEI. The CDR3 totals 16 residues. CDR3 sequence (DNA): TGTGCCAGCAGTGGATGGGGAGGACGGGCTAACGGGGAGCTGTTTTTT. This encodes CASSGWGGRANGELFF.

To note about this clone: The junction departs from the called germline gene at one end, perhaps through a read error. This specimen includes other DNA sequences encoding the same CDR3. This rearrangement joins TRBV15 to TRBJ2-2; the D gene is possibly TRBD2 (7 bases). The CDR3 runs to 16 residues. The germline CDR1 and CDR2 sequences are LNHNV and YYDKDF (reference sequence). This chain's CDR3 is CATSRDRGGDTGELFF. CDR3 coding DNA: TGCGCCACCAGCAGAGATAGGGGGGGAGACACCGGGGAGCTGTTTTTT. Drawing the rest from reference TRBV15 and TRBJ2-2, the complete variable domain is DAMVIQNPRYQVTQFGKPVTLSCSQTLNHNVMYWYQQKSSQAPKLLFHYYDKDFNNEADTPDNFQSRRPNTSFCFLDIRSPGLGDTAMYLCATSRDRGGDTGELFFGEGSRLTVL.

The V call is TRBV7-9, the J call TRBJ1-4, with D possibly TRBD1 on 6 matching bases. The CDR3 sequence is 17 residues long. Germline V gene sequence: CDR1 SEHNR, CDR2 FQNEAQ (reference sequence). The germline V and J ends were trimmed by 5 bases and 0 bases, with 16 bases remaining between them. The CDR3 protein is CASSAPHRDPTNEKLFF. CDR3 DNA sequence: TGTGCCAGCAGCGCGCCTCACAGGGATCCAACTAATGAAAAACTGTTTTTT.